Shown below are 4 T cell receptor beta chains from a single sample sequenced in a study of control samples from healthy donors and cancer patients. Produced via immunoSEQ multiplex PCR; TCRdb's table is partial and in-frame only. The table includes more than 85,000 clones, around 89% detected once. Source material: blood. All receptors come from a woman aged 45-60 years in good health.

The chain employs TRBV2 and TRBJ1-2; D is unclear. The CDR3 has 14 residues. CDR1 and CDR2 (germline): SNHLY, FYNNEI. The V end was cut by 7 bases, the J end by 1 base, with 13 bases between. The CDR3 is CASKMEKINYGYTF. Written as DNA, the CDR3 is TGTGCCAGCAAAATGGAAAAGATTAACTATGGCTACACCTTC.

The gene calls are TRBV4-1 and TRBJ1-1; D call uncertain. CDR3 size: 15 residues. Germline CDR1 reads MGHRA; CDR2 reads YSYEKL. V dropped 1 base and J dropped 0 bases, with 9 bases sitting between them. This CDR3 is CASSQGASMNTEAFF. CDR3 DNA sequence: TGCGCCAGCAGCCAAGGGGCCAGCATGAACACTGAAGCTTTCTTT.

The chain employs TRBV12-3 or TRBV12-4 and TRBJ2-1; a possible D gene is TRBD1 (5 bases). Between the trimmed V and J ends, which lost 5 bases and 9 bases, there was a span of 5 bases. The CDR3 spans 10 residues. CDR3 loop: CASSRGEQFF. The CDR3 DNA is TGTGCCAGCAGTAGGGGTGAGCAGTTCTTC.

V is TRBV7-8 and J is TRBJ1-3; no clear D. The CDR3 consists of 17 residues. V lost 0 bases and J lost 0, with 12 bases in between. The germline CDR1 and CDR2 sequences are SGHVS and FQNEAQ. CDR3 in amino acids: CASSLAHGYSSGNTIYF. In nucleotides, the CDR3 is TGTGCCAGCAGCTTAGCGCATGGGTACAGCTCTGGAAACACCATATATTTT.